A single sample is the source of the 18 T cell receptor beta chains below, sequenced in a study of T cell responses to AZD1222 COVID-19 vaccine. TCRdb's table, derived via immunoSEQ multiplex PCR, lists solely in-frame clones and lacks some. There are some 80,000 clones in the sample; about 74% occur only once, and 25% to 30% lies in the top ten. Sequences were derived from peripheral blood, sampled 28 days after the second dose of the MenACWY control vaccine. Receptor source: an adult who received the MenACWY meningococcal vaccine as a control.

The sample holds one count of this clone. Here the CDR3 DNA reads TGTGCCAGCAGTGAAACCCCGACAGGGGGAAGCCAGCCCCAGCATTTT. Its translation is CASSETPTGGSQPQHF. This rearrangement joins TRBV6-1 to TRBJ1-5; TRBD1 matches at 9 bases. V shed 2 bases and J 7 bases; nucleotides not matched to a gene: 9. CDR3 length equals 16 residues. Germline loops: CDR1 MNHNS, CDR2 SASEGT.

The chain links TRBV19 to TRBJ2-7; 7 nucleotides line up with TRBD1. The CDR3 is made up of 14 amino acids. V shed 8 bases, J shed 5 bases, and the junction held 12 bases outside the gene matches. The germline CDR1 and CDR2 sequences are LNHDA and SQIVND (reference sequence). CDR3 amino acids: CASGVTGDVDEQYF. DNA of the CDR3: TGTGCCAGTGGAGTCACAGGGGACGTCGACGAGCAGTACTTC.

The CDR3 DNA follows: TGCGCCAGCAGTCTGGTTGGGACAGGGGGCGCGGATGAGCAGTTCTTC. It yields the protein CASSLVGTGGADEQFF. V and J are TRBV4-3 and TRBJ2-1, with TRBD1 matching over 12 bases. The CDR3 runs 16 residues. The V gene's germline CDR1 is LGHNA and CDR2 YSLEER. The ends lost 6 bases at V and 8 bases at J; junction bases unmatched: 11.

V usage is TRBV19 and J usage is TRBJ1-4; the D gene is possibly TRBD1 (6 bases). CDR3 size: 15 residues. In germline, CDR1 is LNHDA, CDR2 SQIVND (reference sequence). The V end was cut by 6 bases, the J end by 9 bases, with 20 bases between. CDR3 coding DNA: TGTGCCAGTAGGGGCTCCGGGGGGGGCGTGAAAAAACTGTTTTTT. This sequence encodes CASRGSGGGVKKLFF.

The chain has TRBV28 and TRBJ2-1; D may be TRBD2 (6 bases). The germline V gene encodes CDR1 MDHEN and CDR2 SYDVKM. V was pared by 3 bases and J by 2 bases, with 23 bases between. The CDR3 is 19 amino acids. The DNA of the CDR3 is TGTGCCAGCAGTTTCGGGCGAGCGGGCCATACCGGGGCCTACAATGAGCAGTTCTTC. Protein sequence: CASSFGRAGHTGAYNEQFF.

The chain links TRBV28 to TRBJ1-1; maybe TRBD1 (5 bases). The CDR3 extends over 14 amino acids. Germline values: CDR1 MDHEN, CDR2 SYDVKM. Trimming pared 10 bases from V and 6 bases from J, leaving 21 bases between. The DNA for the CDR3 is TGTGCCACCCAAGGGGCGGGGGGAAGCGCTGAAGCTTTCTTT. This gives the protein CATQGAGGSAEAFF.

The chain carries TRBV2 and TRBJ1-1; D perhaps matches TRBD1 (6 bases). The germline V gene encodes CDR1 SNHLY and CDR2 FYNNEI. V was pared by 8 bases and J by 5 bases, with 15 bases between. This CDR3 has 13 residues. CDR3 region: CASAYRAGTEAFF. CDR3 bases: TGTGCCAGCGCTTACAGGGCGGGGACTGAAGCTTTCTTT.

The chain recombines TRBV21-1 with TRBJ1-2. TRBV21-1 is a pseudogene. The CDR3 contains 9 residues. CDR3 coding DNA: TGTGGCCCCCGGGTGAGCTACACCTTC. Translation gives CGPRVSYTF.

This chain uses TRBV3-1 (or the pseudogene TRBV3-2) with TRBJ1-4; D uncertain. Trimming removed 2 bases from V and 0 bases from J, with 4 bases in between. The CDR3 is 14 amino acids. Germline lookup yields CDR1 LGHDT and CDR2 YNNKEL (reference sequence). The CDR3 protein is CASSQSSTNEKLFF. The CDR3 bases are TGTGCCAGCAGCCAATCCTCAACTAATGAAAAACTGTTTTTT.

The chain links TRBV11-2 to TRBJ1-2; no clear D gene. CDR1 SGHAT and CDR2 FQNNGV come from the germline V gene. The CDR3 spans 15 residues. V dropped 4 bases and J dropped 4 bases, with 16 bases sitting between them. In DNA, the CDR3 is TGTGCCAGCAGCTCCCTGGACTCAGCAGGCTATGGCTACACCTTC. Translating gives CASSSLDSAGYGYTF.

The rearrangement links TRBV28 to TRBJ1-2; TRBD1 matches at 7 bases. J lost 3 bases, V lost 5 bases, and 9 bases had no gene match. This CDR3 spans 15 amino acids. Germline values: CDR1 MDHEN, CDR2 SYDVKM. The CDR3 protein is CASSPQRGGYYGYTF. The CDR3 DNA follows: TGTGCCAGCAGTCCCCAGCGAGGGGGCTACTATGGCTACACCTTC.

V usage is TRBV6-5 and J usage is TRBJ1-4; 7 bases match TRBD1. V shed 2 bases and J 8 bases; nucleotides not matched to a gene: 2. The CDR3 is 13 residues long. CDR1 MNHEY and CDR2 SVGAGI come from the germline V gene. The CDR3 region has the DNA TGTGCCAGCAGTTACGGCAGGGGGGAAAAACTGTTTTTT. Encoded protein: CASSYGRGEKLFF.

In this sample, this clone turned up a few times. This chain joins TRBV15 and TRBJ2-5; the D call may be TRBD1 or TRBD2 (5 bases each). This CDR3 is built from 14 residues. The V end lost 1 base, the J end lost 5 bases, and 11 bases lay between the germline ends. Germline values: CDR1 LNHNV, CDR2 YYDKDF (reference sequence). The CDR3 DNA follows: TGTGCCACCAGCAGAGGACGCTGGGGGGAGACCCAGTACTTC. This sequence encodes CATSRGRWGETQYF. Full variable domain (outside the CDR3, taken from reference TRBV15 and TRBJ2-5): DAMVIQNPRYQVTQFGKPVTLSCSQTLNHNVMYWYQQKSSQAPKLLFHYYDKDFNNEADTPDNFQSRRPNTSFCFLDIRSPGLGDTAMYLCATSRGRWGETQYFGPGTRLLVL.

The chain is built from TRBV7-2 and TRBJ2-3; D possibly corresponds to TRBD2 (5 bases). The V end was cut by 2 bases, the J end by 4 bases, with 13 bases between. CDR3 size: 15 residues. Germline V gene lookup returns CDR1 SGHTA and CDR2 FQGNSA. The CDR3 region is CASSLSRAASDTQYF. The CDR3 DNA is TGTGCCAGCAGCTTAAGTCGAGCGGCCTCAGATACGCAGTATTTT.

In its sample, this clone was seen a few times. This chain links TRBV23-1 with TRBJ2-2; 9 bases match TRBD1. TRBV23-1 is treated as an ORF (open reading frame) with a function not yet certain. There are 17 residues in the CDR3. With V trimmed by 4 bases and J by 7 bases, 13 bases remained unmatched. The chain's CDR3 is CASSPHRGPTKGGELFF. The CDR3 DNA follows: TGCGCCAGCAGTCCCCACAGGGGGCCCACAAAGGGCGGGGAGCTGTTTTTT.

V gene TRBV29-1 combines with J gene TRBJ1-1; the match to TRBD1 covers 7 bases. CDR1 and CDR2 (germline): SQVTM, ANQGSEA. Unmatched junction bases numbered 6, after V lost 7 bases and J lost 4 bases. The CDR3 runs to 12 residues. In nucleotides, the CDR3 is TGCAGCGCCCTCCAGGGGGTCACTGAAGCTTTCTTT. It is translated as CSALQGVTEAFF.

The gene calls are TRBV5-1 and TRBJ2-5; D not certain. Germline CDR1 is SGHRS and CDR2 is YFSETQ. The ends were cut back, 4 bases at V and 1 base at J, with 11 bases in the middle. CDR3 length: 14 amino acids. As DNA, the CDR3 is TGCGCCAGCAGCCAAGGTGGGTCCCAAGAGACCCAGTACTTC. Protein product: CASSQGGSQETQYF.

The V and J genes are TRBV5-8 and TRBJ1-1; possibly TRBD1 for D (6 bases). V dropped 3 bases and J dropped 6 bases, with 15 bases sitting between them. Germline V gene sequence: CDR1 SGHTS, CDR2 YDEGEE. This CDR3 contains 14 residues. The CDR3 DNA reads as TGTGCCAGCAGCTCCCGCGAGGGGGGGTCTGAAGCTTTCTTT. Amino acids: CASSSREGGSEAFF.